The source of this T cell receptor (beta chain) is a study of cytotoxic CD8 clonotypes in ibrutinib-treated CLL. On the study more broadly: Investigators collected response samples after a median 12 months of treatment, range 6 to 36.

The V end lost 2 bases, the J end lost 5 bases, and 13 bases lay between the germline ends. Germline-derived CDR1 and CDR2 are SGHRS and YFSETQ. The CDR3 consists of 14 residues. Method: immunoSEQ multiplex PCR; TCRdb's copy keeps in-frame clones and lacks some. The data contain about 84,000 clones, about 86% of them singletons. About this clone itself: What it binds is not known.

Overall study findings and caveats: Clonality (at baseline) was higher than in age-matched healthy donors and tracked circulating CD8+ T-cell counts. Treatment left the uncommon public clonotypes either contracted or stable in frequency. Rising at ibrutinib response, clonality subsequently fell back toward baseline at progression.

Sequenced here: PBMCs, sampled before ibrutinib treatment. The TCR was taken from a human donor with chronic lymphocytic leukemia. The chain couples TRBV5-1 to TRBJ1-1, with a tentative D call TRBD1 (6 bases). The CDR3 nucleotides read TGCGCCAGCAGCTTACAGGGATTAAGGACTGAAGCTTTCTTT. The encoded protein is CASSLQGLRTEAFF. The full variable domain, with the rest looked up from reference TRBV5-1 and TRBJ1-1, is KAGVTQTPRYLIKTRGQQVTLSCSPISGHRSVSWYQQTPGQGLQFLFEYFSETQRNKGNFPGRFSGRQFSNSRSEMNVSTLELGDSALYLCASSLQGLRTEAFFGQGTRLTVV.